The T cell receptor (beta chain) under discussion was sequenced for a study of identical twins. A word on this clonotype: Antigen specificity is unknown.

One entry per CDR3 protein results from TCRdb running MiXCR on the 5' RACE reads. The data show 400,000 to 550,000 distinct CDR3 sequences, with 24% seen just once and around 3% held by the top ten. The germline CDR1 and CDR2 sequences are KGHSH and LQKENI. The CDR3 extends over 16 amino acids. V lost 3 bases to trimming and J lost 1 base, with 13 bases between them. General study points: Abundant beta clonotypes from cord blood had fewer insertions, unlike memory repertoires, which showed none.

The same sample was also studied in work on T cells expressing NK-cell markers. That study adds: Dominant NKG2C+ clonotypes were found to form about 1.0-7.5% of CD8+ T cells in over five donors. Evidence did not settle whether expanded NKG2C+ T cell clones targeted HCMV.

The sample was CD4+ T cells sorted from blood. The chain recombines TRBV18 with TRBJ1-5; D is unresolved. The source is a woman between 18 and 29 years old in good health. The CDR3 DNA reads TGTGCCAGCTCACCTAGTTGGGGTGGGAGCAATCAGCCCCAGCATTTT. Amino acid sequence: CASSPSWGGSNQPQHF.